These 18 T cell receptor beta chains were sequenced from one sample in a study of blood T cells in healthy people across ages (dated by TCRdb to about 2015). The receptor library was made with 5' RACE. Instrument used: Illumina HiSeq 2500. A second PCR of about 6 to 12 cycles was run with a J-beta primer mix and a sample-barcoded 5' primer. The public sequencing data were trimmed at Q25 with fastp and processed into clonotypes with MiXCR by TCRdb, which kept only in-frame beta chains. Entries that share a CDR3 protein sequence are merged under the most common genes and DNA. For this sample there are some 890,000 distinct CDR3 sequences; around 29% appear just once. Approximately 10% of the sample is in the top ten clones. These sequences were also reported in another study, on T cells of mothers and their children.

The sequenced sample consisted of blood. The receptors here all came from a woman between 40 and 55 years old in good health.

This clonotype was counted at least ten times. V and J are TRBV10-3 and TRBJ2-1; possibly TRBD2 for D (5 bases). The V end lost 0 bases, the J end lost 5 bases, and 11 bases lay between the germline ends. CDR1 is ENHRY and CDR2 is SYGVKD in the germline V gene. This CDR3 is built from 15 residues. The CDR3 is CAISESGAANNEQFF. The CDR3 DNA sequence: TGTGCCATCAGTGAGTCGGGAGCGGCCAACAATGAGCAGTTCTTC.

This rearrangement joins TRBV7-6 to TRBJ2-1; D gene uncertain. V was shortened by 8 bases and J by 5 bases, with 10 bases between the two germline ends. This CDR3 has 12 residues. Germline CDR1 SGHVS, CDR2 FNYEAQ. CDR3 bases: TGTGCCAGCGGCGGTTGGGACAATGAGCAGTTCTTC. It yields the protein CASGGWDNEQFF.

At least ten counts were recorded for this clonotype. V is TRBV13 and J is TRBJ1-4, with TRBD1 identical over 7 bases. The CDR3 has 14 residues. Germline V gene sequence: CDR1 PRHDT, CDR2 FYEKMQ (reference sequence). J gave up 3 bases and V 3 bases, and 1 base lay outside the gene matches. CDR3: CASSLGQSNEKLFF. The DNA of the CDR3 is TGTGCCAGCAGCTTGGGACAGTCTAATGAAAAACTGTTTTTT.

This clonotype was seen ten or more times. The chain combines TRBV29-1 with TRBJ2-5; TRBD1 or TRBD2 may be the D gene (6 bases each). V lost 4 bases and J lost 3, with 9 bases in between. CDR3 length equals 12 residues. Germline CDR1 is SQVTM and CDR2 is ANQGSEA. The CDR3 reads CSVGGAKETQYF. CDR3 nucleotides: TGCAGCGTTGGGGGGGCCAAAGAGACCCAGTACTTC.

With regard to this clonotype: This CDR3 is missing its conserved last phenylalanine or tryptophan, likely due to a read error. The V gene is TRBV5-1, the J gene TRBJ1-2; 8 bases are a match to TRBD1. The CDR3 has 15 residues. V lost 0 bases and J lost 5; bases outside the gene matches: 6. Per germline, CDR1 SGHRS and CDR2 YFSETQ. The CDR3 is CASSLGGQELYGYTC. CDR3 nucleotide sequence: TGCGCCAGCAGCTTGGGGGGACAGGAGCTTTATGGCTACACCTGC.

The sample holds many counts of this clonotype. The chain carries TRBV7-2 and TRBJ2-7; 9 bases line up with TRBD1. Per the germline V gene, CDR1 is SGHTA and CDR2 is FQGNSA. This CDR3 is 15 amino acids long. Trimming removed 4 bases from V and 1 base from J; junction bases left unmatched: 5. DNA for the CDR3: TGTGCCAGCAGCTCGACAGGGGGTCGATCCTACGAGCAGTACTTC. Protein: CASSSTGGRSYEQYF.

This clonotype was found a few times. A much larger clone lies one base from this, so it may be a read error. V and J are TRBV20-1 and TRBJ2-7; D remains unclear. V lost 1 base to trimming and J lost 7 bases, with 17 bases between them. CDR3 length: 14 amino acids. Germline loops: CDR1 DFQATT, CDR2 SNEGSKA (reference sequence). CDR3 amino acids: CSARVVTANNEQYF. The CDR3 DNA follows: TGCAGTGCTAGAGTGGTAACGGCAAATAATGAGCAGTACTTC.

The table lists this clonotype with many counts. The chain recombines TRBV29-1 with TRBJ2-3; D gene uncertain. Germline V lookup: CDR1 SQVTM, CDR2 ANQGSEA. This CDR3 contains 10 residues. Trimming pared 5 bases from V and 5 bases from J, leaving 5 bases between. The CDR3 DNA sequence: TGCAGCGTTCGTATAGATACGCAGTATTTT. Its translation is CSVRIDTQYF.

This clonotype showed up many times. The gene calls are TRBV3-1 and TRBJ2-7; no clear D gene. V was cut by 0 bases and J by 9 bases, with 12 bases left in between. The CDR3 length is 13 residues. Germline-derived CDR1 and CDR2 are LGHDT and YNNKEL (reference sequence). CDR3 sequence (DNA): TGTGCCAGCAGCCAAGATGTCGGTCGACGGCAGTACTTC. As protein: CASSQDVGRRQYF.

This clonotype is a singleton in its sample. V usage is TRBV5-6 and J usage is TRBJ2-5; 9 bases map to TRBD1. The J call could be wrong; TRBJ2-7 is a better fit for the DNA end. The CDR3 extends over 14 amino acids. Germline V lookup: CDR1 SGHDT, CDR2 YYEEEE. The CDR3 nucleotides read TGTGCCAGCAGCACCGGGACAGGGAAATGCGAGCAGTACTTC. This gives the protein CASSTGTGKCEQYF.

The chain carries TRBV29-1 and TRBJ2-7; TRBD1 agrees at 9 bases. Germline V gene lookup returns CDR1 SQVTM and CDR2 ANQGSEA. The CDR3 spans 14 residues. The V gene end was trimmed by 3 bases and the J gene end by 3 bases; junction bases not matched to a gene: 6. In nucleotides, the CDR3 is TGCAGCGTTGATGCGGGACAGGGCTACTACGAGCAGTACTTC. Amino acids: CSVDAGQGYYEQYF.

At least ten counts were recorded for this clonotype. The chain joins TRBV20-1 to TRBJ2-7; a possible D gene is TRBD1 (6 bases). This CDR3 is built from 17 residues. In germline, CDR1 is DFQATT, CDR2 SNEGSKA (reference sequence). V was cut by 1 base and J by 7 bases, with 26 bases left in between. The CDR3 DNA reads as TGCAGTGCTAGAGTCCCTTTCACAGGGCCACTCTCGTGGGAGCAGTACTTC. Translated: CSARVPFTGPLSWEQYF.

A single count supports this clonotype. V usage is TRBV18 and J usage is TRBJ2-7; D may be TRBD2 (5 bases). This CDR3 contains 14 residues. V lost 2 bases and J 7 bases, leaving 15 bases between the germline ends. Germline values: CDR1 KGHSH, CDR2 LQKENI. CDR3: CASSPTGIGREQYF. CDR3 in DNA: TGTGCCAGCTCACCAACGGGGATAGGTAGAGAGCAGTACTTC.

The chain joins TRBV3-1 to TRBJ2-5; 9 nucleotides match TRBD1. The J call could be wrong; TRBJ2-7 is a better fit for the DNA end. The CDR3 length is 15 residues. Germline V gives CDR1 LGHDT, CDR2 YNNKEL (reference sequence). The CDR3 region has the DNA TGTGCCAGCAGCCTCCCCGGGACAGGGCCCTACGAGCAGTACTTC. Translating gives CASSLPGTGPYEQYF.

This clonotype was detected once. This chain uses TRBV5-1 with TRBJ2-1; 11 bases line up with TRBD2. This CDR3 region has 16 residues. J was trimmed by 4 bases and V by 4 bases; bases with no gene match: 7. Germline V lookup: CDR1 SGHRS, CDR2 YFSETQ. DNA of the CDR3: TGCGCCAGCAGCCCAGGGACTAGCGGAAATTACAATGAGCAGTTCTTC. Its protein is CASSPGTSGNYNEQFF.

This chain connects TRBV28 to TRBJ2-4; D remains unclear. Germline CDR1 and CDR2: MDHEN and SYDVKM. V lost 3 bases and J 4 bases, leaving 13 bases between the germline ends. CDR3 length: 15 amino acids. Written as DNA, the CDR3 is TGTGCCAGCAGTTTTGAGGAGTCTACGAAAAACATTCAGTACTTC. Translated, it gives CASSFEESTKNIQYF.

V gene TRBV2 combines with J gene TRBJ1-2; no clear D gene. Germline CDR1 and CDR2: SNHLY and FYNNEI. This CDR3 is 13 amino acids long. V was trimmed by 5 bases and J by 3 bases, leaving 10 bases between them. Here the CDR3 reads CASSLLVDYGYTF. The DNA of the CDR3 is TGTGCCAGCAGTCTACTGGTGGACTATGGCTACACCTTC.

The CDR3 sequence is CSARDGTANNQPQHF. The CDR3 DNA sequence: TGCAGTGCTAGAGATGGGACAGCCAACAATCAGCCCCAGCATTTT. The gene calls are TRBV20-1 and TRBJ1-5; 7 bases line up with TRBD1. The germline V gene encodes CDR1 DFQATT and CDR2 SNEGSKA (reference sequence). The CDR3 has 15 amino acids. Trimming at V came to 0 bases and at J to 3 bases, leaving 5 bases not matched to a gene.